This T cell receptor (beta chain) stems from a study of CD8 T cell repertoires and HIV-1 epitope variants. About the study: T cells were stimulated with Twenty-five Gag and Nef peptides separately. IL-2, IL-7 and IL-15 were added on days 3 and 7 of roughly 10-day cultures.

About this clone: Antigen unknown.

Clones were sequenced by immunoSEQ multiplex PCR, and TCRdb holds only the in-frame ones, with some missing. The data contain approximately 5,300 clones, about 63% of them singletons. J was trimmed by 5 bases and V by 5 bases; bases with no gene match: 6. The CDR3 extends over 13 amino acids. Germline V gene data show CDR1 as SGHDT and CDR2 as YYEEEE. The sequence derives from a male donor with HIV. This chain joins TRBV5-6 and TRBJ1-2; 7 bases are a match to TRBD1. The sequenced material came from cultured CD8+ T cells derived from PBMCs. This chain's CDR3 is CASSQGGIYGYTF. The CDR3 DNA reads as TGTGCCAGCAGTCAGGGGGGGATTTATGGCTACACCTTC. The whole variable domain, remainder taken from reference TRBV5-6 and TRBJ1-2, is DAGVTQSPTHLIKTRGQQVTLRCSPKSGHDTVSWYQQALGQGPQFIFQYYEEEERQRGNFPDRFSGHQFPNYSSELNVNALLLGDSALYLCASSQGGIYGYTFGSGTRLTVV.